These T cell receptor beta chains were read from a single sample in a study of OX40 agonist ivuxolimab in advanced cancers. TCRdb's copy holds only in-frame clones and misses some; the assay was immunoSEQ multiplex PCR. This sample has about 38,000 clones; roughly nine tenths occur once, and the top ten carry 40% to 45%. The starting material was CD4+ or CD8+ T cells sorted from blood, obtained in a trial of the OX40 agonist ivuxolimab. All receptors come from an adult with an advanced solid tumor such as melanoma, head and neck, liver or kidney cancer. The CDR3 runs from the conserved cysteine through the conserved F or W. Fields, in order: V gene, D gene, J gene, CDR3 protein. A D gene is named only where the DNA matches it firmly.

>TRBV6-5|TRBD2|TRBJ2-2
CAISLAGNTGELFF
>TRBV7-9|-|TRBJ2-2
CASSAQGQNTGELFF
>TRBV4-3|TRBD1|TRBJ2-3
CASTLDRGSSDTQYF
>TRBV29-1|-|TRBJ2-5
CSVEDHGLYVGPEETQYF
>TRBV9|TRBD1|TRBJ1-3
CASSPGTVSGNTIYF
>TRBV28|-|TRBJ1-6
CASSLLYGTHGPLHF
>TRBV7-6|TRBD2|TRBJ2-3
CASSSLAGGPTDTQYF
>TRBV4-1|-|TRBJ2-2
CASSQVLTGELFF
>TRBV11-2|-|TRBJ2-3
CASSSMVGVNTQYF
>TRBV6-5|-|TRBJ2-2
CASSWGTGRDGELFF
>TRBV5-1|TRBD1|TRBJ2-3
CASSLAPGGGTDTQYF
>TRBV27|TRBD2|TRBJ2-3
CASSLSPSGATDTQYF
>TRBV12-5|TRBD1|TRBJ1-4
CASGLRQGGNEKLFF
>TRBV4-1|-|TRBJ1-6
CASSQSTGSLYLSYNSPLHF
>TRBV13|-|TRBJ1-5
CASSRLPDGAQHF
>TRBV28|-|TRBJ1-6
CASRRQSGLHF
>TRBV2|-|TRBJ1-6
CASKDNSYNSPLHF
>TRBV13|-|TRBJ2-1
CASSIGTVYNEQFF
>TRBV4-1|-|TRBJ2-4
CASSQVAGLDLNIQYF